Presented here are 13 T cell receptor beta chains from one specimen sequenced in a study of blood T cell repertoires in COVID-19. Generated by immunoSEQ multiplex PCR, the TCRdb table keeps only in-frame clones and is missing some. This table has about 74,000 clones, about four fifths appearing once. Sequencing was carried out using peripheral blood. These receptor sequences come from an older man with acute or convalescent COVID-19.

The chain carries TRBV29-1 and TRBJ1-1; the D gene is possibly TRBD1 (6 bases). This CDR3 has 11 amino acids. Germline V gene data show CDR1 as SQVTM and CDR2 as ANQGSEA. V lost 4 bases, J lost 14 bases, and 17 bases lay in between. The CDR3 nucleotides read TGCAGCGTTGCAGGACAGTCCAAGGGCTTCTTT. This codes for CSVAGQSKGFF.

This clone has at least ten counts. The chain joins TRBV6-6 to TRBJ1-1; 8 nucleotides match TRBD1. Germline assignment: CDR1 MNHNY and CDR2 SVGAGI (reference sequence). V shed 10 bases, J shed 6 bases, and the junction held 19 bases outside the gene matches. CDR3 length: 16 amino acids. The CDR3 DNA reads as TGTGCCACCAAAAACTTACAGGGGGAGGGAAGCGCTGAAGCTTTCTTT. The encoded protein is CATKNLQGEGSAEAFF.

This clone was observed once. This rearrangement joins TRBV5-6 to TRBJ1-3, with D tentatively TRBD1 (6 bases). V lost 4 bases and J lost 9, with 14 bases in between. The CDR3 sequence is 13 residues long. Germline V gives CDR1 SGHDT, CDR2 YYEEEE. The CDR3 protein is CASSPRGSGTIYF. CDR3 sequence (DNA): TGTGCCAGCAGCCCGAGGGGGTCGGGCACCATATATTTT.

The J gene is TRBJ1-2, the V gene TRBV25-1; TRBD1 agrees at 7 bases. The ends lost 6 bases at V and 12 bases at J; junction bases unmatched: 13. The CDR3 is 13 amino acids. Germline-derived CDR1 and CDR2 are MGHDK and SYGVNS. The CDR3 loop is CASSLTGAGGHTF. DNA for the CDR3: TGTGCCAGCAGCTTAACAGGGGCAGGAGGCCACACCTTC.

The CDR3 DNA follows: TGTGCCAGCCCGAGGGACTGCAGGGCCGGAAACACCATATATTTT. Its translation is CASPRDCRAGNTIYF. V usage is TRBV11-3 and J usage is TRBJ1-3; TRBD1 is a possible D gene (5 bases). CDR3 length: 15 residues. Germline CDR1 and CDR2: SGHNT and YENEEA. V was trimmed by 8 bases and J by 4 bases, leaving 18 bases between them. Full variable domain (rest looked up from reference TRBV11-3 and TRBJ1-3): EAGVVQSPRYKIIEKKQPVAFWCNPISGHNTLYWYLQNLGQGPELLIRYENEEAVDDSQLPKDRFSAERLKGVDSTLKIQPAELGDSAVYLCASPRDCRAGNTIYFGEGSWLTVV.

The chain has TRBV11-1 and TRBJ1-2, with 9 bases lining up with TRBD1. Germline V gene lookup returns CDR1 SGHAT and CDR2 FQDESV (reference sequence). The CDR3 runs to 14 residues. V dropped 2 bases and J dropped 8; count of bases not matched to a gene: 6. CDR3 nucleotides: TGTGCCAGCAGCTTAAGACAGGGGGTCGACGGCTACACCTTC. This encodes CASSLRQGVDGYTF.

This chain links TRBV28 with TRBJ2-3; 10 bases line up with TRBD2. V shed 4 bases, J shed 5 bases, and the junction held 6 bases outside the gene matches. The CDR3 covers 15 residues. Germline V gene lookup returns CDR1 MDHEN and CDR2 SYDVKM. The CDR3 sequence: CASSSQREGRDTQYF. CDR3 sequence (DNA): TGTGCCAGCAGTTCCCAGCGGGAGGGCCGAGATACGCAGTATTTT. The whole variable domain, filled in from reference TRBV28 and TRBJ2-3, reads DVKVTQSSRYLVKRTGEKVFLECVQDMDHENMFWYRQDPGLGLRLIYFSYDVKMKEKGDIPEGYSVSREKKERFSLILESASTNQTSMYLCASSSQREGRDTQYFGPGTRLTVL.

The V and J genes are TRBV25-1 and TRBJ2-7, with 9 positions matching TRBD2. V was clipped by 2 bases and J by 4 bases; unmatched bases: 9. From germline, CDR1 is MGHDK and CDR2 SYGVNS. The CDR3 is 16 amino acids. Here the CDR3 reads CASSEGGVAGAYEQYF. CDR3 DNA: TGTGCCAGCAGTGAAGGGGGGGTAGCGGGAGCGTACGAGCAGTACTTC.

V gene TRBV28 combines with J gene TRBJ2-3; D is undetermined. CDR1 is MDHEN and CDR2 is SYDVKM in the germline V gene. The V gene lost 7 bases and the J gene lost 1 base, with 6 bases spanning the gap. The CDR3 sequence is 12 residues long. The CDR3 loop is CASNGGTDTQYF. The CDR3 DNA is TGTGCCAGCAACGGTGGCACAGATACGCAGTATTTT. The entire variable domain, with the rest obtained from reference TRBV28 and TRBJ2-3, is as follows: DVKVTQSSRYLVKRTGEKVFLECVQDMDHENMFWYRQDPGLGLRLIYFSYDVKMKEKGDIPEGYSVSREKKERFSLILESASTNQTSMYLCASNGGTDTQYFGPGTRLTVL.

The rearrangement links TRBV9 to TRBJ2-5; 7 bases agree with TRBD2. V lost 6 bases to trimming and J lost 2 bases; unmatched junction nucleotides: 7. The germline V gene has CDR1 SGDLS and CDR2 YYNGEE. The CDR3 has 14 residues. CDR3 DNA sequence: TGTGCCAGCACCCGTGGGGGGGTACAAGAGACCCAGTACTTC. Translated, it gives CASTRGGVQETQYF.

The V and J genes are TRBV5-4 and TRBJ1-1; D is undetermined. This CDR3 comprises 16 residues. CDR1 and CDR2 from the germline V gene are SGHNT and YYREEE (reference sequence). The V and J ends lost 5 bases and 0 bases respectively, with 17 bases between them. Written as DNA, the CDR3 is TGTGCCAGCAGTCGGGGATTGGGAGGGTTGAACACTGAAGCTTTCTTT. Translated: CASSRGLGGLNTEAFF. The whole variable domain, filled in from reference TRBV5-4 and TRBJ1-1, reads ETGVTQSPTHLIKTRGQQVTLRCSSQSGHNTVSWYQQALGQGPQFIFQYYREEENGRGNFPPRFSGLQFPNYSSELNVNALELDDSALYLCASSRGLGGLNTEAFFGQGTRLTVV.

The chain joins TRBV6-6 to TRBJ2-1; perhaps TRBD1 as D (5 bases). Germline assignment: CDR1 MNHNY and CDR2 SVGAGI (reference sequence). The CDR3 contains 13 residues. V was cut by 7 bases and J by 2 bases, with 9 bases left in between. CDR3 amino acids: CASMSGPYNEQFF. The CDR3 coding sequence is TGTGCCAGCATGTCAGGGCCCTACAATGAGCAGTTCTTC.

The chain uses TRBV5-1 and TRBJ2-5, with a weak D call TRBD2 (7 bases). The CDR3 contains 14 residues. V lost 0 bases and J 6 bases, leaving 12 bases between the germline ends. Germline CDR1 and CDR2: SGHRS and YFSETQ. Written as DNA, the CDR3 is TGCGCCAGCAGCTTGGACGGGGGGCCGAAGACCCAGTACTTC. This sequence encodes CASSLDGGPKTQYF.